The TCR beta chain under discussion was sequenced for a study of blood T cells in healthy people across ages. Primers used in a second PCR of about 7 to 12 cycles were a sample-barcoded 5' primer and a J-beta primer mix. In TCRdb, the 5' RACE reads were re-called with MiXCR into one record per CDR3 protein. The sample holds 1 million or so distinct CDR3 sequences, 35% to 55% seen once. The germline V gene encodes CDR1 DFQATT and CDR2 SNEGSKA (reference sequence). Trimming stripped 7 bases from V and 0 bases from J, with 16 bases between. This CDR3 has 14 amino acids. Sequenced material: blood. The sequence derives from a woman between 55 and 75 years old in good health. The chain is built from TRBV20-1 and TRBJ2-7; D is possibly TRBD1 or TRBD2 (7 bases each). The DNA of the CDR3 is TGCAGTGGCAGGGGGGGGAGAAGCTCCTACGAGCAGTACTTC. It is translated as CSGRGGRSSYEQYF.